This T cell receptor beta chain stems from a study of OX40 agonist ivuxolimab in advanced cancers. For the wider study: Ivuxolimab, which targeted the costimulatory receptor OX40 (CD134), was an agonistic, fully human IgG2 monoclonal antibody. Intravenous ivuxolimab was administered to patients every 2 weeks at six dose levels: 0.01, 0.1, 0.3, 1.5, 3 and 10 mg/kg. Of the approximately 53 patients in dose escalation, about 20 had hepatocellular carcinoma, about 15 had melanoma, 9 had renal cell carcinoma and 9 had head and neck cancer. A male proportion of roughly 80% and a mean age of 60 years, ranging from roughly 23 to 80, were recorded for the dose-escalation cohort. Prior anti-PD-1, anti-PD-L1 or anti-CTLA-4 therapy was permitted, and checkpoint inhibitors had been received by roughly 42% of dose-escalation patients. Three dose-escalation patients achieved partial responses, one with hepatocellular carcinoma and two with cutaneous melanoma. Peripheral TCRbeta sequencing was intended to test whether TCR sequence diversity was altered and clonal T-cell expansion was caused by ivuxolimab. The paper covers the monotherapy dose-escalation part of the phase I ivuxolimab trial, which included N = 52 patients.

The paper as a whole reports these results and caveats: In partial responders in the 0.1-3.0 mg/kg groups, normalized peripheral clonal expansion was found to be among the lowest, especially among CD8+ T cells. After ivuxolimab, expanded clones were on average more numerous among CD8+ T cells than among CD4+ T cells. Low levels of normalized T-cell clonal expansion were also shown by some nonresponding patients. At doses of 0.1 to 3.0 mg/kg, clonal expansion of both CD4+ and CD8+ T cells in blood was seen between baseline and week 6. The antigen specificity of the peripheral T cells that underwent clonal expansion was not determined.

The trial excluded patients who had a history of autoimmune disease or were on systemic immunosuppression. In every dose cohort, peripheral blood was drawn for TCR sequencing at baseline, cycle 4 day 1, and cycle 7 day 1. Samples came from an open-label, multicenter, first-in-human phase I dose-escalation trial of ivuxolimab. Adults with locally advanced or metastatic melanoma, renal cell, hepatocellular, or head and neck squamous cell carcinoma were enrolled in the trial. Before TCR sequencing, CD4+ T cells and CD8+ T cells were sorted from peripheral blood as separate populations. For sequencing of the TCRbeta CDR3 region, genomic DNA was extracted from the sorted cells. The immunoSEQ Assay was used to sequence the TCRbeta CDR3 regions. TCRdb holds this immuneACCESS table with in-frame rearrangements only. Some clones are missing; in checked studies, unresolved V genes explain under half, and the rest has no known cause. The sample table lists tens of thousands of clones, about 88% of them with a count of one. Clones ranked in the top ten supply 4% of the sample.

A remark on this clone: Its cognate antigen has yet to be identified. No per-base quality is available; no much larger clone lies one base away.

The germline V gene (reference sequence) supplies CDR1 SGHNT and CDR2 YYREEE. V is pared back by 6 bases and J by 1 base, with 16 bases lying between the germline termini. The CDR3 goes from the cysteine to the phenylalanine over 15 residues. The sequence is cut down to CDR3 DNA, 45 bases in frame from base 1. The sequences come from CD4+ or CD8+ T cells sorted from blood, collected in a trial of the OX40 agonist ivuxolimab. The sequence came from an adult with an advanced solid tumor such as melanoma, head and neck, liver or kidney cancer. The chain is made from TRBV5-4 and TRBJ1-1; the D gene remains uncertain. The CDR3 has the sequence CASNSAERGNTEAFF. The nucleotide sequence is TGTGCCAGCAATTCAGCCGAGAGAGGGAACACTGAAGCTTTCTTT. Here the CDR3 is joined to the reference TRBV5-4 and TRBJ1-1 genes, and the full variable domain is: ETGVTQSPTHLIKTRGQQVTLRCSSQSGHNTVSWYQQALGQGPQFIFQYYREEENGRGNFPPRFSGLQFPNYSSELNVNALELDDSALYLCASNSAERGNTEAFFGQGTRLTVV.